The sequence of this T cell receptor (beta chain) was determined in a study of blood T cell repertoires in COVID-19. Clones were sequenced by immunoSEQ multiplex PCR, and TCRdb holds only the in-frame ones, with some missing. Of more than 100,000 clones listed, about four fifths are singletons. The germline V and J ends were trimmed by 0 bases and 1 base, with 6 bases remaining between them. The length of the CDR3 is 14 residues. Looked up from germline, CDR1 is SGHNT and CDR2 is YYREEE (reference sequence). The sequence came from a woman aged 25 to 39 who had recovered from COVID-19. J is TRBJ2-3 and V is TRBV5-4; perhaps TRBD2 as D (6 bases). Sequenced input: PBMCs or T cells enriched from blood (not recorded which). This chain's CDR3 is CASSLVAGTDTQYF. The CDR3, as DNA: TGTGCCAGCAGCTTGGTAGCGGGCACAGATACGCAGTATTTT.